This TCR beta chain originates from a study of blood T cell repertoires in COVID-19. Profiled with immunoSEQ multiplex PCR; TCRdb holds only in-frame clones, not every one. The sample shows roughly 410,000 clones, 89% of them seen only once. V lost 6 bases and J 3 bases, leaving 11 bases between the germline ends. Germline V gene lookup returns CDR1 MNHEY and CDR2 SVGAGI. The CDR3 contains 13 residues. This rearrangement joins TRBV6-5 to TRBJ1-2; a weak D match, TRBD1 (6 bases). Specimen: peripheral blood. This clonotype was obtained from a woman aged 40 to 55 with COVID-19, enrolled during active disease. CDR3 region: CASSDRNYYGYTF. For the CDR3, the DNA is TGTGCCAGCAGCGACAGGAATTACTATGGCTACACCTTC.